A single sample gave rise to the 19 T cell receptor beta chains below, sequenced in a study of T cells in Graves' hyperthyroidism and ophthalmopathy. The investigators amplified TCR beta CDR3 regions from RNA transcripts. The HTBI primer set served for first-round RT-PCR of the TCR CDR3. TCRdb called the multiplex PCR reads again in MiXCR, with one record for every CDR3 protein. Here the sample spans about 380,000 distinct CDR3 sequences, about 14% being singletons. Sequenced: blood. Receptors originate from a woman aged 25 to 39 with Graves' ophthalmopathy.

This clonotype was recorded many times. The CDR3 nucleotides read TGCAGTGTTTACAGGGGGCGCACTGAAGCTTTCTTT. Its protein is CSVYRGRTEAFF. The rearrangement uses TRBV20-1 and TRBJ1-1; 9 bases match TRBD1. There are 12 residues in the CDR3. The germline V gene encodes CDR1 DFQATT and CDR2 SNEGSKA (reference sequence). The ends lost 7 bases at V and 4 bases at J; junction bases unmatched: 4.

The chain has TRBV6-2 or TRBV6-3 and TRBJ2-1; D is possibly TRBD2 (5 bases). Germline V CDR1 and CDR2: MNHEY, SVGEGT. The CDR3 runs to 13 residues. Trimming cost V 6 bases and J 9 bases, with 15 bases left between them. CDR3 DNA: TGTGCCAGCAGGGGCCCCGGGGTGGCTGAGCAGTTCTTC. This sequence encodes CASRGPGVAEQFF.

The chain joins TRBV24-1 to TRBJ2-2, with D possibly TRBD1 on 5 matching bases. Trimming took 12 bases from V and 1 from J, leaving 17 bases between them. The germline gives CDR1 KGHDR, CDR2 SFDVKD. The CDR3 totals 15 residues. In DNA form, the CDR3 reads TGTGCCGCTGCGAAAGGACACTTGAACACCGGGGAGCTGTTTTTT. This sequence encodes CAAAKGHLNTGELFF.

V and J are TRBV4-2 and TRBJ2-7, with 15 positions matching TRBD2. In germline, CDR1 is LGHNA, CDR2 YNFKEQ. This CDR3 is built from 19 residues. V was pared by 0 bases and J by 0 bases, with 6 bases of the junction left unmatched. The CDR3 reads CASSQEGGLAGGGSYEQYF. The CDR3 coding sequence is TGTGCCAGCAGCCAAGAAGGAGGACTAGCGGGGGGGGGCTCCTACGAGCAGTACTTC.

The V gene is TRBV6-1, the J gene TRBJ1-1; 7 bases fit TRBD1. CDR1 and CDR2 from the germline V gene are MNHNS and SASEGT. Trimming took 7 bases from V and 2 from J; bases not matched to a gene: 10. The length of the CDR3 is 15 residues. CDR3 DNA: TGTGCCAGCACCCCAAGGGGGCGAGAAAACACTGAAGCTTTCTTT. This sequence encodes CASTPRGRENTEAFF.

At least ten counts were recorded for this clonotype. This chain joins TRBV18 and TRBJ2-7; 9 bases match TRBD1. V gave up 3 bases and J gave up 3 bases; unmatched junction bases: 6. This CDR3 has 15 amino acids. Germline V lookup: CDR1 KGHSH, CDR2 LQKENI. The CDR3 reads CASSPPGQGFYEQYF. The DNA for the CDR3 is TGTGCCAGCTCACCCCCAGGACAGGGGTTCTACGAGCAGTACTTC. Full variable domain (rest looked up from reference TRBV18 and TRBJ2-7): NAGVMQNPRHLVRRRGQEARLRCSPMKGHSHVYWYRQLPEEGLKFMVYLQKENIIDESGMPKERFSAEFPKEGPSILRIQQVVRGDSAAYFCASSPPGQGFYEQYFGPGTRLTVT.

The J gene is TRBJ2-3, the V gene TRBV5-5; 7 bases are a match to TRBD2. Germline V gene lookup returns CDR1 SGHKS and CDR2 YYEKEE (reference sequence). J lost 3 bases, V lost 0 bases, and 7 bases had no gene match. This CDR3 contains 16 residues. The CDR3 DNA follows: TGTGCCAGCAGCTTGGTCGGGACTACTATGACAGATACGCAGTATTTT. This translates into CASSLVGTTMTDTQYF.

This clonotype came up many times. The rearrangement joins TRBV18 to TRBJ1-1, with a weak D call TRBD1 (5 bases). Germline assignment: CDR1 KGHSH and CDR2 LQKENI. The CDR3 runs 14 residues. V shed 0 bases and J shed 8 bases, with 13 bases lying between them. In DNA, the CDR3 is TGTGCCAGCTCACCACCCGTGCCGGGGGGAGAAGCTTTCTTT. Protein sequence: CASSPPVPGGEAFF.

Many counts were recorded for this clonotype. The rearrangement joins TRBV30 to TRBJ2-3; D is unresolved. The CDR3 contains 14 residues. Trimming removed 4 bases from V and 0 bases from J, with 11 bases in between. Germline values: CDR1 GTSNPN, CDR2 SVGIG (reference sequence). The CDR3 nucleotides are TGTGCCTGGAACCCGGACGGAAGCACAGATACGCAGTATTTT. As protein: CAWNPDGSTDTQYF.

This clonotype has at least ten counts. The chain links TRBV28 to TRBJ2-3; perhaps TRBD2 as D (6 bases). The germline V gene has CDR1 MDHEN and CDR2 SYDVKM. The CDR3 spans 14 residues. Trimming removed 2 bases from V and 5 bases from J, with 11 bases in between. CDR3 coding DNA: TGTGCCAGCAGTTTACCAGGGACTGGAGATACGCAGTATTTT. It specifies CASSLPGTGDTQYF.

This clonotype was found a few times. The genes are TRBV24-1 and TRBJ2-1, with 13 bases identical to TRBD2. The trim removed 4 bases at V and 9 bases at J, leaving 11 bases unmatched. Germline CDR1 and CDR2: KGHDR and SFDVKD. The CDR3 totals 17 residues. In nucleotides, the CDR3 is TGTGCCACCAGTGACCCTTCGACTAGCGGGGGGTTGTTTGAGCAGTTCTTC. Amino acid sequence: CATSDPSTSGGLFEQFF.

There are many counts of this clonotype. This chain connects TRBV20-1 to TRBJ2-7; weak D call: TRBD2 (6 bases). Germline V gene sequence: CDR1 DFQATT, CDR2 SNEGSKA (reference sequence). This CDR3 region has 16 residues. Trimming cost V 6 bases and J 0 bases, with 21 bases left between them. The CDR3 region is CSAQITAGLSSYEQYF. Here the CDR3 DNA reads TGCAGTGCGCAGATTACAGCGGGTCTAAGCTCCTACGAGCAGTACTTC.

This clonotype has ten or more counts. The rearrangement joins TRBV5-1 to TRBJ1-4; tentative D call: TRBD1 (5 bases). Looked up from germline, CDR1 is SGHRS and CDR2 is YFSETQ. The V gene lost 3 bases and the J gene lost 6 bases, with 15 bases spanning the gap. CDR3 size: 15 residues. The CDR3 region is CASSSTGGRDEKLFF. The DNA for the CDR3 is TGCGCCAGCAGCTCCACCGGGGGACGGGATGAAAAACTGTTTTTT. Variable domain in full (rest from reference TRBV5-1 and TRBJ1-4): KAGVTQTPRYLIKTRGQQVTLSCSPISGHRSVSWYQQTPGQGLQFLFEYFSETQRNKGNFPGRFSGRQFSNSRSEMNVSTLELGDSALYLCASSSTGGRDEKLFFGSGTQLSVL.

This clonotype was recorded at least ten times. This chain uses TRBV7-9 with TRBJ2-5, with 7 bases matching TRBD1. Germline V CDR1 and CDR2: SEHNR, FQNEAQ (reference sequence). V lost 5 bases and J lost 5; bases outside the gene matches: 8. CDR3 size: 14 residues. Here the CDR3 reads CASSPDRAGETQYF. For the CDR3, the DNA is TGTGCCAGCAGCCCAGACAGGGCGGGTGAGACCCAGTACTTC.

This chain joins TRBV19 and TRBJ2-1; 8 positions agree with TRBD1. The V gene end was trimmed by 5 bases and the J gene end by 0 bases; junction bases not matched to a gene: 9. From germline, CDR1 is LNHDA and CDR2 SQIVND (reference sequence). The CDR3 is 17 residues long. Here the CDR3 reads CASSPYITGGSYNEQFF. CDR3 DNA sequence: TGTGCCAGTAGTCCTTACATCACAGGGGGCTCCTACAATGAGCAGTTCTTC.

The J gene is TRBJ2-7, the V gene TRBV27, with D perhaps matching TRBD1 (5 bases). Trimming removed 2 bases from V and 2 bases from J, with 19 bases in between. The germline V gene encodes CDR1 MNHEY and CDR2 SMNVEV (reference sequence). The CDR3 covers 17 residues. The CDR3 spells CASSLIGQGDTPYEQYF. The CDR3 DNA reads as TGTGCCAGCAGTTTAATAGGGCAGGGTGATACCCCCTACGAGCAGTACTTC.

This clonotype was picked up many times. This chain uses TRBV7-2 with TRBJ2-7; D is undetermined. Trimming took 6 bases from V and 4 from J, leaving 25 bases between them. From germline, CDR1 is SGHTA and CDR2 FQGNSA. This CDR3 is built from 17 residues. The CDR3 reads CASSRASGAAVPYEQYF. In nucleotides, the CDR3 is TGTGCCAGCAGTCGAGCGTCCGGTGCGGCAGTGCCATACGAGCAGTACTTC.

The chain uses TRBV7-9 and TRBJ2-1; D possibly matches TRBD1 or TRBD2 (5 bases each). The germline V and J ends were trimmed by 4 bases and 7 bases, with 14 bases remaining between them. This CDR3 has 14 amino acids. Germline V gene lookup returns CDR1 SEHNR and CDR2 FQNEAQ (reference sequence). The CDR3 DNA reads as TGTGCCAGCAGCTACCCCACCGGGGCTAATGAGCAGTTCTTC. The encoded protein is CASSYPTGANEQFF.

V gene TRBV6-2 or TRBV6-3 combines with J gene TRBJ2-5; TRBD2 might be the D (5 bases). The V and J ends lost 6 bases and 3 bases respectively, with 17 bases between them. The CDR3 runs to 15 residues. CDR1 is MNHEY and CDR2 is SVGEGT in the germline V gene. The CDR3 DNA is TGTGCCAGCAGCGACTCTGCTAGCAAGGAAGAGACCCAGTACTTC. It translates to CASSDSASKEETQYF.